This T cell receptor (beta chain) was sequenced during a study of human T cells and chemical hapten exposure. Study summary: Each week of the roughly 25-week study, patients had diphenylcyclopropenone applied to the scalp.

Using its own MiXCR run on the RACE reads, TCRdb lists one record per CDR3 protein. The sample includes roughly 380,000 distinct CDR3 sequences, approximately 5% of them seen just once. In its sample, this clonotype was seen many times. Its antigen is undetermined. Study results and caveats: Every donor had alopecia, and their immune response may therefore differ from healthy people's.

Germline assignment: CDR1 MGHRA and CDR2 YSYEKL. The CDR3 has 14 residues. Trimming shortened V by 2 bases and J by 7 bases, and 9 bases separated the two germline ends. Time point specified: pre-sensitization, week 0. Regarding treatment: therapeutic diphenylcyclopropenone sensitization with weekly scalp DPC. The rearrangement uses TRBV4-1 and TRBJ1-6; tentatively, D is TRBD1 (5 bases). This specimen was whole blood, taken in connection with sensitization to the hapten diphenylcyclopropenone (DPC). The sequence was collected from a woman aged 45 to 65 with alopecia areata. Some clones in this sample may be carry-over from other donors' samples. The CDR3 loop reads CASSQRDGNSPLHF. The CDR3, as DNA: TGCGCCAGCAGCCAAAGGGACGGGAATTCACCCCTCCACTTT.